This entry lists 18 T cell receptor beta chains sequenced from one sample in a study of a mutant IDH1 vaccine in newly diagnosed glioma (dated by TCRdb to the early 2020s). The label giving this sample's time point can be read as: week 11, during vaccination. Each vaccine dose, consisting of 300 ug of a 20-mer mutant IDH1 peptide in Montanide, was administered subcutaneously with topical imiquimod. These receptors' antigens are unknown. Libraries were prepared through the immunoSEQ multiplex PCR assay. TCRdb holds this immuneACCESS table with in-frame rearrangements only. Some clones are missing; in checked studies, unresolved V genes explain under half, and the rest has no known cause. Across this sample there are just over 35,000 clones, with roughly 80% seen only once. The ten largest make up about 16% of the sample. The sequencing here drew on peripheral blood mononuclear cells (PBMCs), taken from a glioma patient whose treatment included an IDH1 peptide vaccine. These receptors all stem from a woman in her thirties with glioma. Some clones in this sample may be carry-over from other donors' samples.

This clone was found a few times. This rearrangement joins TRBV5-6 to TRBJ1-5; perhaps TRBD1 as D (5 bases). The length of the CDR3 is 15 residues. Trimming removed 0 bases from V and 4 bases from J, with 11 bases in between. Germline CDR1 and CDR2: SGHDT and YYEEEE. DNA for the CDR3: TGTGCCAGCAGCTTGGGACCTGGGGGAAATCAGCCCCAGCATTTT. Protein sequence: CASSLGPGGNQPQHF.

The chain links TRBV27 to TRBJ2-7, with TRBD2 matching 15 bases. Trimming took 4 bases from V and 6 from J; bases not matched to a gene: 4. This CDR3 is 15 amino acids long. Germline V lookup: CDR1 MNHEY, CDR2 SMNVEV (reference sequence). For the CDR3, the DNA is TGTGCCAGCAGTTGGACTAGCGGGAGGGCCGCCGAGCAGTACTTC. Its translation is CASSWTSGRAAEQYF.

This clone has only a few counts. The chain combines TRBV2 with TRBJ1-2, with no clear D. The CDR3 runs 14 residues. V was pared by 6 bases and J by 8 bases, with 19 bases between. The germline CDR1 and CDR2 sequences are SNHLY and FYNNEI. The CDR3 spells CASRRTEVDDGYTF. The DNA of the CDR3 is TGTGCCAGCAGAAGGACGGAAGTCGATGACGGCTACACCTTC.

The rearrangement joins TRBV2 to TRBJ2-7, with 10 bases aligning to TRBD2. Germline V gene sequence: CDR1 SNHLY, CDR2 FYNNEI. The CDR3 runs to 17 residues. The V and J ends lost 6 bases and 6 bases, in that order; junction bases with no gene match: 17. The CDR3 nucleotides read TGTGCCAGCAGGGCAAGCGGGAGGGCCGAGAAGTTCGGCGAGCAGTACTTC. Translation: CASRASGRAEKFGEQYF. The variable domain in full, completed from reference TRBV2 and TRBJ2-7, reads EPEVTQTPSHQVTQMGQEVILRCVPISNHLYFYWYRQILGQKVEFLVSFYNNEISEKSEIFDDQFSVERPDGSNFTLKIRSTKLEDSAMYFCASRASGRAEKFGEQYFGPGTRLTVT.

This chain joins TRBV14 and TRBJ1-1; D call uncertain. The V gene's germline CDR1 is SGHDN and CDR2 FVKESK. This CDR3 contains 13 residues. Between the trimmed V and J ends, which lost 5 bases and 6 bases, there was a span of 13 bases. CDR3 bases: TGTGCCAGCAGCGGTAGACACTCCCCTGAAGCTTTCTTT. It yields the protein CASSGRHSPEAFF.

The CDR3 coding sequence is TGTGCCAGCAGCAAGGACGGGACAGGACACGAGCAGTACTTC. This translates into CASSKDGTGHEQYF. The chain couples TRBV21-1 to TRBJ2-7; TRBD1 was called by the table and not checked on the DNA. TRBV21-1 is tagged as a pseudogene. The CDR3 sequence is 14 residues long.

The table lists this clone with a count of one. This chain joins TRBV14 and TRBJ2-1, with 14 nucleotides matching TRBD2. J gave up 1 base and V 4 bases, and 6 bases lay outside the gene matches. The CDR3 runs 18 residues. The germline V gene has CDR1 SGHDN and CDR2 FVKESK. In DNA form, the CDR3 reads TGTGCCAGCAGCCCGGGGACTAGCGGGAGAGGGTCCTACAATGAGCAGTTCTTC. Translation: CASSPGTSGRGSYNEQFF. The full variable domain, completed using reference TRBV14 and TRBJ2-1, is EAGVTQFPSHSVIEKGQTVTLRCDPISGHDNLYWYRRVMGKEIKFLLHFVKESKQDESGMPNNRFLAERTGGTYSTLKVQPAELEDSGVYFCASSPGTSGRGSYNEQFFGPGTRLTVL.

The chain carries TRBV7-2 and TRBJ1-5; 8 bases fit TRBD1. V lost 4 bases to trimming and J lost 6 bases; unmatched junction nucleotides: 5. CDR3 length equals 14 residues. CDR1 is SGHTA and CDR2 is FQGNSA in the germline V gene. The CDR3 region has the DNA TGTGCCAGCAGCTACGGACAGGGAGGTCAGCCCCAGCATTTT. This encodes CASSYGQGGQPQHF.

The CDR3 is CASSLEIGPRRYGYTF. The CDR3, as DNA: TGTGCCAGCAGCTTAGAAATAGGGCCTAGACGCTATGGCTACACCTTC. The V and J genes are TRBV11-2 and TRBJ1-2; no clear D gene. Trimming stripped 0 bases from V and 4 bases from J, with 15 bases between. The CDR3 extends over 16 amino acids. CDR1 and CDR2 (germline): SGHAT, FQNNGV.

This chain joins TRBV5-1 and TRBJ1-4, with D tentatively TRBD1 (5 bases). Germline assignment: CDR1 SGHRS and CDR2 YFSETQ. The CDR3 contains 15 residues. V lost 2 bases and J lost 2, with 10 bases in between. CDR3 coding DNA: TGCGCCAGCAGCTTAACAGGCGGCACTAATGAAAAACTGTTTTTT. It is translated as CASSLTGGTNEKLFF.

This chain links TRBV6-5 with TRBJ1-2; D gene unclear. CDR3 length equals 14 residues. CDR1 MNHEY and CDR2 SVGAGI come from the germline V gene. V lost 2 bases to trimming and J lost 8 bases, with 15 bases between them. Here the CDR3 DNA reads TGTGCCAGCAGTTACGCCTCCGGGGTGGGGGGCTACACCTTC. Translating gives CASSYASGVGGYTF.

The rearrangement links TRBV19 to TRBJ2-1; TRBD2 aligns across 12 bases. The CDR3 consists of 15 residues. CDR1 is LNHDA and CDR2 is SQIVND in the germline V gene (reference sequence). The V segment lost 5 bases and the J segment 8 bases; nucleotides outside the gene matches: 7. CDR3 DNA: TGTGCCAGTAGTCCCCTAGCGGGAGGGGTCGATGAGCAGTTCTTC. Translation: CASSPLAGGVDEQFF.

The chain is built from TRBV7-2 and TRBJ2-1; D is ambiguous. CDR1 SGHTA and CDR2 FQGNSA come from the germline V gene. This CDR3 region has 14 residues. The V and J ends lost 1 base and 3 bases respectively, with 7 bases between them. Here the CDR3 DNA reads TGTGCCAGCAGCTTAGGAAGCAACTACAATGAGCAGTTCTTC. Amino acids: CASSLGSNYNEQFF.

This chain connects TRBV7-8 to TRBJ2-1; 10 nucleotides align to TRBD1. Per germline, CDR1 SGHVS and CDR2 FQNEAQ. There are 16 residues in the CDR3. V lost 5 bases, J lost 6 bases, and 10 bases stayed unmatched. The CDR3 nucleotides read TGTGCCAGCAGCCCCCCTCCGGGACAGGGGTTCAATGAGCAGTTCTTC. The encoded protein is CASSPPPGQGFNEQFF.

The V call is TRBV27, the J call TRBJ2-7; 10 nucleotides match TRBD2. V lost 2 bases and J lost 6; bases outside the gene matches: 7. The CDR3 consists of 15 residues. The V gene's germline CDR1 is MNHEY and CDR2 SMNVEV (reference sequence). This chain's CDR3 is CASSLTPSGSAEQYF. The CDR3 DNA sequence: TGTGCCAGCAGTTTAACACCTAGCGGGAGCGCCGAGCAGTACTTC.

A single count supports this clone. The chain carries TRBV4-1 and TRBJ2-7; weak D call: TRBD1 (7 bases). This CDR3 region has 16 residues. V was trimmed by 2 bases and J by 0 bases, leaving 14 bases between them. Germline V CDR1 and CDR2: MGHRA, YSYEKL. Here the CDR3 DNA reads TGCGCCAGCAGCCAAATAGCAGGGGGGCACTCCTACGAGCAGTACTTC. Translating gives CASSQIAGGHSYEQYF.

The CDR3, as DNA: TGTGCCAGCGGGGGGGGCAACGGGGAGCTGTTTTTT. Its translation is CASGGGNGELFF. The chain couples TRBV6-5 to TRBJ2-2; tentatively, D is TRBD2 (7 bases). Germline loops: CDR1 MNHEY, CDR2 SVGAGI. The CDR3 has 12 amino acids. The V and J ends lost 8 bases and 7 bases respectively, with 11 bases between them.

Only a few counts were recorded for this clone. The rearrangement joins TRBV4-2 to TRBJ2-2, with TRBD1 identical over 11 bases. The V segment lost 0 bases and the J segment 6 bases; nucleotides outside the gene matches: 9. The CDR3 is 18 residues long. Germline values: CDR1 LGHNA, CDR2 YNFKEQ. The CDR3 sequence is CASSQEKIGQGAAGELFF. In nucleotides, the CDR3 is TGTGCCAGCAGCCAAGAGAAGATAGGACAGGGGGCAGCCGGGGAGCTGTTTTTT.